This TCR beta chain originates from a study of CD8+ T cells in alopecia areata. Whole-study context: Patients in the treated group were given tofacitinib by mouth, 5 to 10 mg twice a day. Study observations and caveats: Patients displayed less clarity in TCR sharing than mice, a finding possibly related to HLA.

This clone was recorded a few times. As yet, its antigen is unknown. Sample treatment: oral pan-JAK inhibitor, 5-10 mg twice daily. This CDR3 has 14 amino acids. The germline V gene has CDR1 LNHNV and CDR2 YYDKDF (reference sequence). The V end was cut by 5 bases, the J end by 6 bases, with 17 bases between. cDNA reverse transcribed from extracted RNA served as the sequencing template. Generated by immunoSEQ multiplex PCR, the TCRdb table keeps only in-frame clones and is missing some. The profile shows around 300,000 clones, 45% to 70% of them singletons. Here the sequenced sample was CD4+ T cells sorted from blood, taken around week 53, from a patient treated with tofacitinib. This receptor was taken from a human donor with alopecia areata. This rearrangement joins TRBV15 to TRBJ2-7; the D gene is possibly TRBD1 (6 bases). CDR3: CATSLRGGGGEQYF. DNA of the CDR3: TGTGCCACCAGCCTGAGAGGGGGTGGAGGCGAGCAGTACTTC.